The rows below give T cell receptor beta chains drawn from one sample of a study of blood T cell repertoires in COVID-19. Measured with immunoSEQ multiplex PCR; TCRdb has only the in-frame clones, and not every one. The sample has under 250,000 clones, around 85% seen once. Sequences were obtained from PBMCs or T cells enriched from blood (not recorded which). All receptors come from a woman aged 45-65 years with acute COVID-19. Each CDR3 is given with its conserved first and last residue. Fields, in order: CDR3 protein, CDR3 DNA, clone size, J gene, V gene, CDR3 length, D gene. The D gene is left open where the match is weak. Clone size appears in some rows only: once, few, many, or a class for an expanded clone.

CDR3: CASSSRGGLNYGYTF
DNA: TGTGCCAGCAGCTCTAGGGGGGGGCTGAACTATGGCTACACCTTC
size: .
J: TRBJ1-2
V: TRBV7-2
length: 15
D: .

CDR3: CASSQGTGLSYGYTF
DNA: TGTGCCAGCAGCCAGGGGACAGGATTAAGCTATGGCTACACCTTC
size: .
J: TRBJ1-2
V: TRBV3-1/TRBV3-2
length: 15
D: TRBD1

CDR3: CASSLGLHRPAFF
DNA: TGTGCCAGCAGCTTAGGACTCCACAGGCCGGCTTTCTTT
size: .
J: TRBJ1-1
V: TRBV7-9
length: 13
D: .

CDR3: CASSLTARAFF
DNA: TGTGCCAGCAGCCTGACAGCGCGGGCTTTCTTT
size: .
J: TRBJ1-1
V: TRBV12-3/TRBV12-4
length: 11
D: .

CDR3: CASTNILRETQYF
DNA: TGTGCCAGCACTAACATCCTCAGGGAGACCCAGTACTTC
size: .
J: TRBJ2-5
V: TRBV6-5
length: 13
D: .

CDR3: CASSSTWTVTEAFF
DNA: TGTGCCAGCAGTTCCACATGGACAGTCACTGAAGCTTTCTTT
size: .
J: TRBJ1-1
V: TRBV27
length: 14
D: .

CDR3: CAITPTGQSTEAFF
DNA: TGTGCCATCACTCCGACAGGGCAGTCCACTGAAGCTTTCTTT
size: once
J: TRBJ1-1
V: TRBV10-3
length: 14
D: TRBD1

CDR3: CASSPGQGLPGYTF
DNA: TGTGCCAGCAGTCCGGGACAGGGTTTGCCTGGCTACACCTTC
size: .
J: TRBJ1-2
V: TRBV2
length: 14
D: TRBD1

CDR3: CASTGGAEAFF
DNA: TGTGCCAGTACGGGGGGGGCTGAAGCTTTCTTT
size: .
J: TRBJ1-1
V: TRBV6-5
length: 11
D: .

CDR3: CASRERDYGYTF
DNA: TGTGCCAGTCGAGAGAGGGATTATGGCTACACCTTC
size: .
J: TRBJ1-2
V: TRBV19
length: 12
D: .

CDR3: CASSVDEYYGYTF
DNA: TGTGCCAGCAGCGTAGACGAGTACTATGGCTACACCTTC
size: .
J: TRBJ1-2
V: TRBV9
length: 13
D: .

CDR3: CASTLRGLTEAFF
DNA: TGTGCCAGTACTCTAAGGGGGCTCACTGAAGCTTTCTTT
size: .
J: TRBJ1-1
V: TRBV19
length: 13
D: TRBD1

CDR3: CASSQVGTTGGYTF
DNA: TGCGCCAGCAGCCAAGTGGGGACAACAGGTGGCTACACCTTC
size: .
J: TRBJ1-2
V: TRBV4-1
length: 14
D: .

CDR3: CASSLEGQGANQPQHF
DNA: TGTGCCAGCAGCTTGGAAGGACAGGGGGCGAATCAGCCCCAGCATTTT
size: .
J: TRBJ1-5
V: TRBV5-6
length: 16
D: TRBD1

CDR3: CASSHRDNSYEQYF
DNA: TGTGCCAGCTCACACCGGGACAATAGCTACGAGCAGTACTTC
size: .
J: TRBJ2-7
V: TRBV18
length: 14
D: .

CDR3: CASGRRTSASYEQYF
DNA: TGTGCCAGCGGCAGAAGGACTAGCGCCTCCTACGAGCAGTACTTC
size: .
J: TRBJ2-7
V: TRBV3-1/TRBV3-2
length: 15
D: TRBD2

CDR3: CASMLRDRADTQYF
DNA: TGTGCCAGCATGCTAAGGGACAGGGCCGATACGCAGTATTTT
size: .
J: TRBJ2-3
V: TRBV2
length: 14
D: TRBD1

CDR3: CASSQDITGNTGELFF
DNA: TGCGCCAGCAGCCAAGATATCACGGGGAACACCGGGGAGCTGTTTTTT
size: few
J: TRBJ2-2
V: TRBV4-3
length: 16
D: .

CDR3: CASSVGLDDSDQYNEQFF
DNA: TGTGCCAGCAGCGTAGGCCTCGATGACTCAGACCAATACAATGAGCAGTTCTTC
size: .
J: TRBJ2-1
V: TRBV9
length: 18
D: .

CDR3: CASSLSPGRTGETQYF
DNA: TGTGCCAGCAGCTTGTCACCGGGGAGAACGGGGGAGACCCAGTACTTC
size: .
J: TRBJ2-5
V: TRBV5-4
length: 16
D: .

CDR3: CASSPPGTGNEKLFF
DNA: TGCGCCAGCAGCCCACCCGGGACAGGGAATGAAAAACTGTTTTTT
size: .
J: TRBJ1-4
V: TRBV5-1
length: 15
D: TRBD1

CDR3: CASSIRNTGELFF
DNA: TGTGCCAGCAGTATCAGGAACACCGGGGAGCTGTTTTTT
size: once
J: TRBJ2-2
V: TRBV12-3/TRBV12-4
length: 13
D: .

CDR3: CASSPTSSGSSYNSPLHF
DNA: TGTGCCAGCAGTCCCACATCATCCGGGAGCTCCTATAATTCACCCCTCCACTTT
size: .
J: TRBJ1-6
V: TRBV6-6
length: 18
D: .

CDR3: CASSSQPTGLGNGYTF
DNA: TGTGCCAGCAGCTCACAACCGACAGGGCTGGGTAATGGCTACACCTTC
size: .
J: TRBJ1-2
V: TRBV7-6
length: 16
D: TRBD1

CDR3: CASSLGGLGNQPQHF
DNA: TGTGCCAGCAGCTTAGGGGGACTCGGTAATCAGCCCCAGCATTTT
size: few
J: TRBJ1-5
V: TRBV7-2
length: 15
D: .

CDR3: CASSPVSGGKGYEQYF
DNA: TGTGCCAGCTCACCGGTGAGCGGGGGTAAGGGCTACGAGCAGTACTTC
size: .
J: TRBJ2-7
V: TRBV18
length: 16
D: TRBD2

CDR3: CASSLSGIPWETQYF
DNA: TGTGCCAGCAGTTTGAGTGGTATCCCTTGGGAGACCCAGTACTTC
size: .
J: TRBJ2-5
V: TRBV27
length: 15
D: .

CDR3: CASSFSGANNEQFF
DNA: TGTGCCAGCAGCTTTAGCGGGGCAAATAATGAGCAGTTCTTC
size: .
J: TRBJ2-1
V: TRBV11-3
length: 14
D: TRBD2

CDR3: CASTLSGGEAFF
DNA: TGTGCCAGCACCCTTTCGGGTGGTGAAGCTTTCTTT
size: .
J: TRBJ1-1
V: TRBV2
length: 12
D: .

CDR3: CASGGAAYNEQFF
DNA: TGTGCGAGCGGGGGGGCGGCCTACAATGAGCAGTTCTTC
size: .
J: TRBJ2-1
V: TRBV7-3
length: 13
D: TRBD2

CDR3: CASSFWTGSNEQFF
DNA: TGTGCCAGCAGCTTCTGGACAGGGAGCAATGAGCAGTTCTTC
size: few
J: TRBJ2-1
V: TRBV7-9
length: 14
D: TRBD1

CDR3: CASGDRMNTEAFF
DNA: TGTGCCAGTGGGGACAGGATGAACACTGAAGCTTTCTTT
size: .
J: TRBJ1-1
V: TRBV19
length: 13
D: TRBD1

CDR3: CASSRDRGDYGYTF
DNA: TGTGCCAGCAGCCGCGACAGGGGTGACTATGGCTACACCTTC
size: .
J: TRBJ1-2
V: TRBV14
length: 14
D: TRBD1

CDR3: CASSLDPGLLNYGYTF
DNA: TGCGCCAGCAGCTTGGACCCAGGGCTTCTTAACTATGGCTACACCTTC
size: .
J: TRBJ1-2
V: TRBV5-1
length: 16
D: .

CDR3: CSVEPQGRTEAFF
DNA: TGCAGCGTTGAACCTCAGGGCCGCACTGAAGCTTTCTTT
size: .
J: TRBJ1-1
V: TRBV29-1
length: 13
D: .

CDR3: CASSADPDRGNYGYTF
DNA: TGCGCCAGCAGCGCCGACCCGGACAGGGGAAACTATGGCTACACCTTC
size: .
J: TRBJ1-2
V: TRBV5-1
length: 16
D: TRBD1

CDR3: CASSIGTANTEAFF
DNA: TGTGCCAGTAGTATAGGGACAGCTAACACTGAAGCTTTCTTT
size: .
J: TRBJ1-1
V: TRBV19
length: 14
D: .

CDR3: CASSVGDNYNEQFF
DNA: TGTGCCAGCAGCGTGGGGGACAACTACAATGAGCAGTTCTTC
size: .
J: TRBJ2-1
V: TRBV2
length: 14
D: .

CDR3: CSVETGNGYTF
DNA: TGCAGCGTTGAAACAGGGAATGGCTACACCTTC
size: .
J: TRBJ1-2
V: TRBV29-1
length: 11
D: .

CDR3: CASSLGRGTNQPQHF
DNA: TGTGCCAGCAGCTTAGGTCGGGGAACTAATCAGCCCCAGCATTTT
size: few
J: TRBJ1-5
V: TRBV7-6
length: 15
D: .

CDR3: CASSFGVAGDPRETQYF
DNA: TGTGCCAGCAGCTTCGGGGTAGCGGGGGACCCACGGGAGACCCAGTACTTC
size: .
J: TRBJ2-5
V: TRBV7-7
length: 17
D: TRBD2

CDR3: CASSPTLAEGGSPLHF
DNA: TGTGCCAGCAGCCCCACTCTCGCTGAAGGGGGATCACCCCTCCACTTT
size: .
J: TRBJ1-6
V: TRBV7-6
length: 16
D: .

CDR3: CASSYGLAEKDEQFF
DNA: TGTGCCAGCAGTTATGGACTAGCGGAAAAGGATGAGCAGTTCTTC
size: .
J: TRBJ2-1
V: TRBV7-2
length: 15
D: TRBD2

CDR3: CAISESGQGTDTQYF
DNA: TGTGCCATCAGTGAGTCAGGACAGGGGACAGATACGCAGTATTTT
size: .
J: TRBJ2-3
V: TRBV10-3
length: 15
D: TRBD1

CDR3: CASSQESGRSYGYTF
DNA: TGTGCCAGCAGCCAAGAGAGCGGGCGGAGCTATGGCTACACCTTC
size: .
J: TRBJ1-2
V: TRBV14
length: 15
D: .

CDR3: CASSSKRLIGYTF
DNA: TGTGCCAGCAGTTCAAAAAGACTGATCGGCTACACCTTC
size: .
J: TRBJ1-2
V: TRBV12-3/TRBV12-4
length: 13
D: .

CDR3: CASSSTGASGNTIYF
DNA: TGTGCCAGCAGCTCGACAGGGGCCTCTGGAAACACCATATATTTT
size: .
J: TRBJ1-3
V: TRBV9
length: 15
D: TRBD1

CDR3: CASYPGEGNQPQHF
DNA: TGCGCCAGCTATCCGGGTGAGGGCAATCAGCCCCAGCATTTT
size: .
J: TRBJ1-5
V: TRBV10-2
length: 14
D: .

CDR3: CASSGGGAKRAFF
DNA: TGCGCCAGCAGCGGTGGAGGGGCCAAACGAGCTTTCTTT
size: .
J: TRBJ1-1
V: TRBV5-1
length: 13
D: .

CDR3: CASSKTGTGTEKLFF
DNA: TGTGCCAGCAGTAAAACCGGGACAGGGACTGAAAAACTGTTTTTT
size: .
J: TRBJ1-4
V: TRBV2
length: 15
D: TRBD1

CDR3: CASRDTSNQPQHF
DNA: TGTGCCAGCAGGGACACTAGCAATCAGCCCCAGCATTTT
size: .
J: TRBJ1-5
V: TRBV6-1
length: 13
D: .

CDR3: CASSLGQGGKLFF
DNA: TGTGCCAGCAGCTTGGGACAGGGGGGAAAACTGTTTTTT
size: .
J: TRBJ1-4
V: TRBV5-8
length: 13
D: TRBD1

CDR3: CASSSRTGRDEQFF
DNA: TGTGCCAGCAGCTCCCGGACAGGGCGGGATGAGCAGTTCTTC
size: few
J: TRBJ2-1
V: TRBV7-9
length: 14
D: TRBD1